This section outlines one T cell receptor beta chain sequence together with its context. The CDR3 contains 14 residues. Trimming took 10 bases from V and 6 from J; bases not matched to a gene: 9. The germline gives CDR1 WSHSY, CDR2 SAAADI. The source of the sample is a study of blood T cell repertoires in COVID-19. On the study more broadly: The origin of the acute and convalescent COVID-19 samples was the United States, Italy and Spain. In each case, the material was cDNA or gDNA derived from T cells, B-cell-depleted T cells, or PBMCs.

Only in-frame clones appear in the TCRdb table, and some are missing; sequencing was by immunoSEQ multiplex PCR. The data show tens of thousands of clones, approximately 80% seen once. The clonotype was recovered from a man older than 75 with acute or convalescent COVID-19. The sequenced material came from peripheral blood. V usage is TRBV10-2 and J usage is TRBJ1-6; 7 bases are a match to TRBD1. CDR3 nucleotides: TGCGCCACCTTAGCTTGGGACAGTAATTCACCCCTCCACTTT. Protein product: CATLAWDSNSPLHF.